The rows below give T cell receptor beta chains drawn from one sample of a study of blood T cell repertoires in COVID-19. Clones were read by immunoSEQ multiplex PCR, and TCRdb kept only the in-frame ones, dropping some. The repertoire holds fewer than 250,000 clones, with over 75% as singletons. The source material was PBMCs or T cells enriched from blood (not recorded which). These TCRs come from a woman in her 30s who had been exposed to COVID-19. The CDR3 runs from the conserved cysteine through the conserved F or W. D genes are given only for firm matches. Where a row states a size, it is once, few, many or the class of an expanded clone; other rows omit it.

.	TRBV3-1/TRBV3-2	.	TRBJ2-7	TGTGCCAGCAGCCAAGCTGGAGCGTACGAGCAGTACTTC	CASSQAGAYEQYF
TRBD1	TRBV2	.	TRBJ1-3	TGTGCCAGCAGTGAGGATGGGACAGCTTTCGACTCTGGAAACACCATATATTTT	CASSEDGTAFDSGNTIYF
TRBD1	TRBV15	.	TRBJ2-4	TGTGCCACCAGCAGAGTACCGAGGACAGGAAACATTCAGTACTTC	CATSRVPRTGNIQYF
TRBD2	TRBV4-2	.	TRBJ2-1	TGTGCCAGCAGCCAAGATAACGGACTAGCGGGCAATGAGCAGTTCTTC	CASSQDNGLAGNEQFF
.	TRBV29-1	.	TRBJ1-1	TGCAGGGGCGTTCGTGGCACTGAAGCTTTCTTT	CRGVRGTEAFF
.	TRBV25-1	.	TRBJ1-2	TGTGCCAGCAGGGGCCATGCAGGTACCTATGGCTACACCTTC	CASRGHAGTYGYTF
.	TRBV7-6	.	TRBJ1-1	TGTGCCAGCAGCCAAGGGCAGGGGTCGCGGACTGAAGCTTTCTTT	CASSQGQGSRTEAFF
TRBD1	TRBV5-4	.	TRBJ2-3	TGTGCCAGCAGCTTGGAAAGACAGGGGAAAGGCACAGATACGCAGTATTTT	CASSLERQGKGTDTQYF
.	TRBV6-6	once	TRBJ1-1	TGTGCCAGCAGTTACGAGGGGGGGGACACTGAAGCTTTCTTT	CASSYEGGDTEAFF
.	TRBV7-9	.	TRBJ1-4	TGTGCCAGCAGCACCCGGGACCGGGACAAAAAACTGTTTTTT	CASSTRDRDKKLFF
.	TRBV3-1/TRBV3-2	.	TRBJ2-7	TGTGCCAGCAGCAAGAGCTCCTACGAGCAGTACTTC	CASSKSSYEQYF
.	TRBV24-1	.	TRBJ2-1	TGTGCCACCAGTGCCCCTTCTAGTAATGAGCAGTTCTTC	CATSAPSSNEQFF
.	TRBV2	.	TRBJ1-2	TGTGCCAGCAGTGAAGGTACTGACTATGGCTACACCTTC	CASSEGTDYGYTF
.	TRBV6-5	.	TRBJ2-2	TGTGCCAGCAGTTACTCCCGGGTCCTTCGAAGCGGGGAGCTGTTTTTT	CASSYSRVLRSGELFF
.	TRBV28	.	TRBJ2-1	TGTGCCAGCAGTTTTGCTCGGGGACTGTTACCGAATGAGCAGTTCTTC	CASSFARGLLPNEQFF
.	TRBV9	.	TRBJ2-1	TGTGCCAGCAGCGCCCTGGCCGTTCCGGGTGAGCAGTTCTTC	CASSALAVPGEQFF